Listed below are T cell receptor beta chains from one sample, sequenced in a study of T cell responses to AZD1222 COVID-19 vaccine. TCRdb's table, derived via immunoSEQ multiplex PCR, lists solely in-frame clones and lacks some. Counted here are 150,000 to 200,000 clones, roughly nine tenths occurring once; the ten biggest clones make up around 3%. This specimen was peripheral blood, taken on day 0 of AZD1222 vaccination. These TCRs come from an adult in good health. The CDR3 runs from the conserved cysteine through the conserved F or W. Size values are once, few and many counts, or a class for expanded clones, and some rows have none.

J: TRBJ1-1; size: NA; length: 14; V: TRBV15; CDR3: CATSSRVLVNEAFF
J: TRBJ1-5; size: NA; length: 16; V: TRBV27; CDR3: CASNNGGKYSNQPQHF
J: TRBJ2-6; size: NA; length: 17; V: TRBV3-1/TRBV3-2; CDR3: CASSPQVRSSGANVLTF
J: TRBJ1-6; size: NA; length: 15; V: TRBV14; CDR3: CASSQDEGRNSPLHF
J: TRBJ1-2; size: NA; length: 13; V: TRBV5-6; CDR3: CASSQDRSYGYTF
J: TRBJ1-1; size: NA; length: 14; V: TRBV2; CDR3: CASTTGQGNTEAFF
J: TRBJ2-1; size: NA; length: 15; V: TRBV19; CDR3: CASSMTLFSYNEQFF
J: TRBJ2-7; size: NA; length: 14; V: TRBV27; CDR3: CASSPRTLSYEQYF
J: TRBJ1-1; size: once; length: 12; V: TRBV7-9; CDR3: CATYAGDTEAFF
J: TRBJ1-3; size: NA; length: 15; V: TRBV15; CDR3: CATSRAQGTGNTIYF
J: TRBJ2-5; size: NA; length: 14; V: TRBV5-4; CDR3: CASSLGSSGETQYF
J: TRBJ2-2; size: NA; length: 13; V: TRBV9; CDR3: CASRRENTGELFF
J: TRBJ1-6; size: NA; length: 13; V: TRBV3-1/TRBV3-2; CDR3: CASMLRGNSPLHF
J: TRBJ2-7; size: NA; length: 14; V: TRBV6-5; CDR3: CASRDGRSTYEQYF
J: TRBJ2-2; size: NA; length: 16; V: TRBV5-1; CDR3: CASSELAGVNTGELFF
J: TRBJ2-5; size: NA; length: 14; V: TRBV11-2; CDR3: CASSLATGMETQYF
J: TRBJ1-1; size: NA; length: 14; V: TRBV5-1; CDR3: CASSLASANTEAFF
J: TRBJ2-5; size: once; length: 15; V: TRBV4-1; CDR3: CASSQDPDRVGTQYF
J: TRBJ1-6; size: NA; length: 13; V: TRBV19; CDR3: CASKGQGNSPLHF
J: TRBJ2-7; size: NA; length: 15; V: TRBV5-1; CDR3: CASSLSGMGLHEQYF
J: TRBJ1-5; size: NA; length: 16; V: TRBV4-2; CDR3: CASSLHGEGGNQPQHF
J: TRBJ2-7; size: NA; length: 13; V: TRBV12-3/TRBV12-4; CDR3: CASRLAGVIEQYF
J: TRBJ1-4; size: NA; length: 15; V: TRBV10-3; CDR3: CAISDRTGGREKLFF
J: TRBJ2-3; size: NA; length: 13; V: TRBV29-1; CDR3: CSVPEGAGDTQYF
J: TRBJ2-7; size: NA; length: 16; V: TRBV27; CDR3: CASSFDRGLGYYEQYF
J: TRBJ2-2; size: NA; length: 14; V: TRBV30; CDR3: CAWSPGLATGELFF
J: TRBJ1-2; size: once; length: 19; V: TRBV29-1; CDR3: CSVWGLREGEGRANYGYTF
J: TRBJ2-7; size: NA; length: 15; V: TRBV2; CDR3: CASSLDGVEVHEQYF
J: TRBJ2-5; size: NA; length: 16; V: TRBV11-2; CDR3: CASSLDRIGRGETQYF
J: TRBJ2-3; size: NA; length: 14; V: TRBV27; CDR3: CASSLSMGTDTQYF
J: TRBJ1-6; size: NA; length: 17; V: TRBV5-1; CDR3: CASSFEQLNSYNSPLHF
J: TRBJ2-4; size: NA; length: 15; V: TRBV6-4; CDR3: CASSEYQGVKNIQYF
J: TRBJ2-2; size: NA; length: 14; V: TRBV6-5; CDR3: CASSWGQSAGELFF
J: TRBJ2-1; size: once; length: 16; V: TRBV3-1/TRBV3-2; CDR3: CASSQAAGGPYNEQFF
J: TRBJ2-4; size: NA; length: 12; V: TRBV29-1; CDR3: CSVEDRGNIQYF
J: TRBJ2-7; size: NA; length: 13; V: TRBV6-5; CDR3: CASRGAGVYEQYF
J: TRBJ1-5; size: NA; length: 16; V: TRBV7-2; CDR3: CASSFRTGDSNQPQHF
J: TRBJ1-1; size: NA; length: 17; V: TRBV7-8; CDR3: CASSLAAGRFLNTEAFF
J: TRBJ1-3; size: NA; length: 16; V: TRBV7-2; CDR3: CASSPWGPHSGNTIYF
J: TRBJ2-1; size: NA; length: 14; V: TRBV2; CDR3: CASRSGREVNEQFF
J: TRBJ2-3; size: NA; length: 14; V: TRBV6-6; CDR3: CASSYSTQRDTQYF
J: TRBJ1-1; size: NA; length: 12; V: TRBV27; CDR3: CASRWGNTEAFF
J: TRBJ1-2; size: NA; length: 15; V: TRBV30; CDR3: CAWSSQGQGIYGYTF
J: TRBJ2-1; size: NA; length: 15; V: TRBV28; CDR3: CASRSRQRLNNEQFF
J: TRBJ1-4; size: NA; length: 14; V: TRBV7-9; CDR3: CASSLAGRVEKLFF
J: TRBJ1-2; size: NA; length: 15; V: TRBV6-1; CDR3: CASSEGGRANYGYTF
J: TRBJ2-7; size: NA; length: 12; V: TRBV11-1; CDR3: CASSLYNYEQYF
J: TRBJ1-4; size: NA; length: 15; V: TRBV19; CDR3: CASSITGQGNEKLFF